This T cell receptor beta chain was obtained from a study of T cell repertoires in cytomegalovirus infection. Study in general: Epitope selection comprised recently identified HLA-C-restricted CMV epitopes and well-studied HLA-B-restricted CMV epitopes. From public TCR beta signatures came an indication of both CMV infection and matching HLA type. Study-wide findings and caveats: Dominant in the ex vivo response were TCR beta clonotypes restricted by HLA-C and specific for CMV.

A few counts support this clonotype. Its antigen is unknown. In TCRdb, the reads were re-called with MiXCR into one record per CDR3 protein. The sample lists 200,000 to 250,000 distinct CDR3 sequences, about 38% occurring once. Germline loops: CDR1 MNHEY, CDR2 SVGAGI. Trimming removed 6 bases at V and 0 bases at J, with 18 bases between. The CDR3 has 17 amino acids. This TCR came from a human donor in good health (CMV status not recorded). Some clones in this sample may be carry-over from other donors' samples. Material: CD8+ T cells from cultured PBMCs, obtained from culture after CMV antigen stimulation. The chain links TRBV6-5 to TRBJ1-5, with D tentatively TRBD1 (5 bases). CDR3 coding DNA: TGTGCCAGCAGCTCCAGCCGGGACCGTGGTAGCAATCAGCCCCAGCATTTT. Protein product: CASSSSRDRGSNQPQHF.